Listed here are 8 T cell receptor beta chains from one sample, sequenced in a study of cytomegalovirus exposure and HLA in healthy donors. The PCR had 60 Vbeta and 13 Jbeta primers. The method was immunoSEQ multiplex PCR; TCRdb's version includes in-frame clones alone and lacks a portion of them. This table has over 80,000 clones, about 74% appearing once. Source material: PBMCs. The source of these receptors is a man between 40 and 49 years old in good health and CMV-seronegative.

This clone turned up a few times. The chain combines TRBV10-3 with TRBJ2-7; 9 nucleotides match TRBD1. J lost 4 bases, V lost 5 bases, and 3 bases had no gene match. Germline CDR1 reads ENHRY; CDR2 reads SYGVKD. The CDR3 loop spans 13 amino acids. The DNA for the CDR3 is TGTGCCATCAGTCGACAGGGGGAATACGAGCAGTACTTC. It specifies CAISRQGEYEQYF.

V usage is TRBV6-4 and J usage is TRBJ2-3; 9 positions agree with TRBD2. The CDR3 sequence is 14 residues long. Germline CDR1 and CDR2: MRHNA and SNTAGT. The V and J ends lost 8 bases and 3 bases, in that order; junction bases with no gene match: 6. For the CDR3, the DNA is TGTGCCAGCGGAGGTAGCGGGGGAACAGATACGCAGTATTTT. It codes for CASGGSGGTDTQYF.

This CDR3 is CASSLRARDYGYTF. The CDR3 bases are TGCGCCAGCAGCCTCCGGGCCAGGGACTATGGCTACACCTTC. The chain employs TRBV4-3 and TRBJ1-2, with D possibly matching TRBD1 (5 bases). Per the germline V gene, CDR1 is LGHNA and CDR2 is YSLEER. Trimming stripped 4 bases from V and 3 bases from J, with 12 bases between. This CDR3 is built from 14 residues.

This clone has just one count. V usage is TRBV28 and J usage is TRBJ2-7; 9 bases map to TRBD2. CDR3 length equals 15 residues. V shed 6 bases and J 6 bases; nucleotides not matched to a gene: 12. In germline, CDR1 is MDHEN, CDR2 SYDVKM. For the CDR3, the DNA is TGTGCCAGCAGCACCCGCCCGCAGCGGGGGGTCGAGCAGTACTTC. This translates into CASSTRPQRGVEQYF.

The V and J genes are TRBV4-1 and TRBJ1-6; D gene uncertain. The CDR3 contains 14 residues. V lost 4 bases and J lost 7, with 11 bases in between. Germline V gene sequence: CDR1 MGHRA, CDR2 YSYEKL. As DNA, the CDR3 is TGCGCCAGCAGCCCCCTACTGCTAAATTCACCCCTCCACTTT. Amino acids: CASSPLLLNSPLHF.

V and J are TRBV28 and TRBJ1-1; tentatively, D is TRBD1 (5 bases). This CDR3 has 13 residues. The germline gives CDR1 MDHEN, CDR2 SYDVKM. V dropped 5 bases and J dropped 4 bases, with 11 bases sitting between them. In nucleotides, the CDR3 is TGTGCCAGCAGTGCCCAGGGAGGCACTGAAGCTTTCTTT. Translated, it gives CASSAQGGTEAFF.

The chain carries TRBV30 and TRBJ1-1; 7 nucleotides agree with TRBD1. The CDR3 totals 12 residues. The V gene's germline CDR1 is GTSNPN and CDR2 SVGIG (reference sequence). The J segment lost 6 bases and the V segment lost 2 bases, leaving 3 bases of the junction unmatched. The DNA of the CDR3 is TGTGCCTGGAGTTCAGGGGGACCTGAAGCTTTCTTT. It codes for CAWSSGGPEAFF. Full variable domain (rest looked up from reference TRBV30 and TRBJ1-1): SQTIHQWPATLVQPVGSPLSLECTVEGTSNPNLYWYRQAAGRGLQLLFYSVGIGQISSEVPQNLSASRPQDRQFILSSKKLLLSDSGFYLCAWSSGGPEAFFGQGTRLTVV.

The chain uses TRBV7-6 and TRBJ2-7; 8 nucleotides agree with TRBD2. The germline V gene has CDR1 SGHVS and CDR2 FNYEAQ. The CDR3 totals 14 residues. V lost 0 bases and J lost 6; bases outside the gene matches: 4. CDR3 nucleotide sequence: TGTGCCAGCAGCTTAGCGGGTGCGGGGGGCGAGCAGTACTTC. Amino acids: CASSLAGAGGEQYF. The full variable domain, rest sourced from reference TRBV7-6 and TRBJ2-7, is GAGVSQSPRYKVTKRGQDVALRCDPISGHVSLYWYRQALGQGPEFLTYFNYEAQQDKSGLPNDRFSAERPEGSISTLTIQRTEQRDSAMYRCASSLAGAGGEQYFGPGTRLTVT.